Listed below are T cell receptor beta chains from one sample, sequenced in a study of blood T cell repertoires in COVID-19. Assay used: immunoSEQ multiplex PCR; TCRdb lists only in-frame clones, some missing. The sample shows about 170,000 clones, 84% of them seen only once. Specimen: PBMCs or T cells enriched from blood (not recorded which). All receptors derive from a middle-aged man who had recovered from COVID-19. Each CDR3 is given with its conserved first and last residue. The D gene is left open where the match is weak. Only part of the rows carry a size: once, few, many, or a class if the clone is expanded.

d_call,cdr3_length,v_call,clone_size,j_call,cdr3_nt,cdr3_aa
TRBD1,16,TRBV3-1/TRBV3-2,NA,TRBJ1-2,TGTGCCAGCAGCCAAGTTGGGACAGGGAGAGGCTATGGCTACACCTTC,CASSQVGTGRGYGYTF
NA,13,TRBV5-5,NA,TRBJ2-7,TGTGCCAGCAGCCAGAACGCCATCTACGAGCAGTACTTC,CASSQNAIYEQYF
NA,15,TRBV18,NA,TRBJ1-2,TGTGCCAGCTCACCAAACCCGGGGGGGCTCGATGGCTACACCTTC,CASSPNPGGLDGYTF
NA,13,TRBV10-2,NA,TRBJ2-1,TGCGCCAGCAGTGGGACAACCTACAATGAGCAGTTCTTC,CASSGTTYNEQFF
TRBD1,13,TRBV9,NA,TRBJ2-7,TGTGCCAGCAGCCTAAAGACAGGGGGCGAGCAGTACTTC,CASSLKTGGEQYF
NA,11,TRBV19,NA,TRBJ2-1,TGTGCCAGTAGTATCGTGAATGAGCAGTTCTTC,CASSIVNEQFF
NA,14,TRBV27,many,TRBJ1-4,TGTGCCAGCAGTTTAAATCGACAGTCTGAAAAACTGTTTTTT,CASSLNRQSEKLFF
NA,16,TRBV9,once,TRBJ2-5,TGTGCCAGCAGCGAAGGGGGGGCAAGTCTAGGGGAGACCCAGTACTTC,CASSEGGASLGETQYF
TRBD2,17,TRBV4-1,NA,TRBJ2-5,TGCGCCAGCAGCCAAGTCGGGACTAGCGGGGTGCGAGAGACCCAGTACTTC,CASSQVGTSGVRETQYF
NA,12,TRBV6-5,NA,TRBJ2-7,TGTGCCAGCAGCCCCTGGGGCGACGAGCAGTACTTC,CASSPWGDEQYF
NA,14,TRBV6-5,NA,TRBJ2-3,TGTGCCAGCAGGCAGACAGTTCTAACAGATACGCAGTATTTT,CASRQTVLTDTQYF
NA,14,TRBV7-9,NA,TRBJ2-1,TGTGCCAGCAGCCCCCGTATCGGGTACAATGAGCAGTTCTTC,CASSPRIGYNEQFF
NA,16,TRBV6-5,NA,TRBJ2-7,TGTGCCAGCAGTTACAGGGGAAGACGGAAAGCGGGCGAGCAGTACTTC,CASSYRGRRKAGEQYF
NA,16,TRBV19,NA,TRBJ1-4,TGTGCCAGTAGTCCCGGACTGAGGGTAACTAATGAAAAACTGTTTTTT,CASSPGLRVTNEKLFF
TRBD1,15,TRBV6-2/TRBV6-3,NA,TRBJ1-1,TGTGCCAGCAGTTACTCCTGGACAGGGGGCACTGAAGCTTTCTTT,CASSYSWTGGTEAFF
NA,17,TRBV6-6,NA,TRBJ1-2,TGTGCCAGCAGTCCCGGGACTCCGTGGGACCTCGTCTATGGCTACACCTTC,CASSPGTPWDLVYGYTF
NA,15,TRBV18,NA,TRBJ1-2,TGTGCCAGCTCACCCTGGACAGCCCATAACTATGGCTACACCTTC,CASSPWTAHNYGYTF
NA,13,TRBV19,few,TRBJ1-2,TGTGCCAGTAGTATGCGACAGAACTATGGCTACACCTTC,CASSMRQNYGYTF
TRBD1,13,TRBV12-3/TRBV12-4,few,TRBJ1-2,TGTGCCAGCACCCCGGGACAGGGCTATGGCTACACCTTC,CASTPGQGYGYTF
TRBD1,15,TRBV18,NA,TRBJ1-3,TGTGCCAGCTCACGAGGACAGGGCTCTGGAAACACCATATATTTT,CASSRGQGSGNTIYF
NA,13,TRBV27,NA,TRBJ2-7,TGTGCCAGCAGGCTCCGGGACATGCTCGAGCAGTACTTC,CASRLRDMLEQYF
NA,14,TRBV4-3,few,TRBJ1-2,TGCGCCAGCAGCCAAGACAGGGGACCCTATGGCTACACCTTC,CASSQDRGPYGYTF
NA,15,TRBV11-2,NA,TRBJ1-1,TGTGCCAGCAGCTTAGATGGCGGGGGCGCGTTTGAAGCTTTCTTT,CASSLDGGGAFEAFF
TRBD2,13,TRBV30,NA,TRBJ2-7,TGTGCCTGGAGGGGGACTAGCACCTACGAGCAGTACTTC,CAWRGTSTYEQYF
NA,14,TRBV9,NA,TRBJ1-5,TGTGCCAGCAACGGTGGGGGCCTTAATCAGCCCCAGCATTTT,CASNGGGLNQPQHF
NA,15,TRBV11-2,NA,TRBJ1-4,TGTGCCAGCAGCCCGAGGGGGGGCGCCGGTGAAAAACTGTTTTTT,CASSPRGGAGEKLFF
NA,14,TRBV2,NA,TRBJ2-7,TGTGCCAGCAGGGCCCTGGGGGGCTCCTACGAGCAGTACTTC,CASRALGGSYEQYF
TRBD1,14,TRBV7-2,NA,TRBJ1-1,TGTGCCAGCAGCAAACAGGGGTCGAACACTGAAGCTTTCTTT,CASSKQGSNTEAFF
NA,13,TRBV19,NA,TRBJ1-2,TGTGCCAGTAGTAACGCAGGGTTCTATGGCTACACCTTC,CASSNAGFYGYTF